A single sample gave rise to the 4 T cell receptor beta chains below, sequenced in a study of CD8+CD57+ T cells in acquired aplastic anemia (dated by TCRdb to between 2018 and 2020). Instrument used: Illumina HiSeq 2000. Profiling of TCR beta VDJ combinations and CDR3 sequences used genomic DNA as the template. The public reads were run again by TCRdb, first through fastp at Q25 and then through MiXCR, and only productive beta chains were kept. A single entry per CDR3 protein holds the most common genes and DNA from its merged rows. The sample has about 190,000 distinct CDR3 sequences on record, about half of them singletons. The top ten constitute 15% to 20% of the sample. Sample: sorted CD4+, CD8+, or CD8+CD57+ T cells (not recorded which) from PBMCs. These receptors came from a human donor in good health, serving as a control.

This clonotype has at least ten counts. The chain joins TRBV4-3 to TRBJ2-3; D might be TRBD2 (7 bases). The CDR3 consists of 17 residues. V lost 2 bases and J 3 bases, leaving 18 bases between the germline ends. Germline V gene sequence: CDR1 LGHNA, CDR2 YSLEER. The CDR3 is CASSQTPQGGGTDTQYF. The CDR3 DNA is TGCGCCAGCAGCCAAACTCCACAGGGAGGGGGAACAGATACGCAGTATTTT.

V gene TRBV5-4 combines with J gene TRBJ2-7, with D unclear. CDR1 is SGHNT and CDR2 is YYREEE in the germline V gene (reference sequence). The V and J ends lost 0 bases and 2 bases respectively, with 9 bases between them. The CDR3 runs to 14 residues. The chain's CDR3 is CASSLGWSTYEQYF. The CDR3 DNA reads TGTGCCAGCAGCTTGGGATGGAGCACCTACGAGCAGTACTTC.

CDR3 nucleotides: TGTGCCAGTAGTATAGAGGGGTACCAAGAGACCCAGTACTTC. This sequence encodes CASSIEGYQETQYF. This chain uses TRBV19 with TRBJ2-5; D uncertain. Germline V gene lookup returns CDR1 LNHDA and CDR2 SQIVND (reference sequence). V lost 0 bases, J lost 0 bases, and 5 bases lay in between. This CDR3 contains 14 residues.

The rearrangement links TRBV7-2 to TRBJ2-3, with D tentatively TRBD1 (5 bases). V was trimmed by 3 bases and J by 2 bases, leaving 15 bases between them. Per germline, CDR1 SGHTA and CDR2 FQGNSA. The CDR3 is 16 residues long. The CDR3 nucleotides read TGTGCCAGCAGCTTTAGGGGCGTCGGTCCCACAGATACGCAGTATTTT. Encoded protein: CASSFRGVGPTDTQYF.